This T cell receptor (beta chain) was found in a study of blood T cell repertoires in COVID-19. Clones were read by immunoSEQ multiplex PCR, and TCRdb kept only the in-frame ones, dropping some. The sample has 85,000 to 130,000 clones; 85% to 90% are singletons. The sample consisted of peripheral blood. This TCR came from a human donor in a cohort sampled during active COVID-19.

The CDR3 region has the DNA TGTGCCAGCAGCCGTGACGGACAGACGCGTGGGGCCAACGTCCTGACTTTC. Protein sequence: CASSRDGQTRGANVLTF. V and J are TRBV7-2 and TRBJ2-6, with D perhaps matching TRBD1 (6 bases). The length of the CDR3 is 17 residues. CDR1 SGHTA and CDR2 FQGNSA come from the germline V gene. The ends were cut back, 5 bases at V and 3 bases at J, with 17 bases in the middle.